This record concerns one TCR beta chain sequence. Its antigen remains unidentified. This entry belongs to a study of type 1 regulatory T cells. Study overall: This in vitro CD4 product, T-allo10, is enriched for Tr1 cells and alloantigen-specific.

J was trimmed by 10 bases and V by 1 base; bases with no gene match: 16. CDR1 and CDR2 from the germline V gene are SGHDT and YYEEEE. CDR3 size: 16 residues. General observations from the study: Compared with non-type 1 regulatory T cells, type 1 regulatory T cells showed a more restricted TCR repertoire.

TCRdb analysed the reads with MiXCR anew, one entry per CDR3 protein. The table records under 85,000 distinct CDR3 sequences, approximately 50% of them present only once. The sample taken for sequencing was cultured non-Tr1 T cells, either the whole culture or a sorted T cell fraction (not recorded which). The sequence derives from a human donor in good health. The genes are TRBV5-6 and TRBJ1-2; TRBD1 matches at 7 bases. CDR3 loop: CASSLYSTGKFLFYTF. In DNA, the CDR3 is TGTGCCAGCAGCTTGTATTCGACAGGGAAGTTTCTGTTCTACACCTTC.